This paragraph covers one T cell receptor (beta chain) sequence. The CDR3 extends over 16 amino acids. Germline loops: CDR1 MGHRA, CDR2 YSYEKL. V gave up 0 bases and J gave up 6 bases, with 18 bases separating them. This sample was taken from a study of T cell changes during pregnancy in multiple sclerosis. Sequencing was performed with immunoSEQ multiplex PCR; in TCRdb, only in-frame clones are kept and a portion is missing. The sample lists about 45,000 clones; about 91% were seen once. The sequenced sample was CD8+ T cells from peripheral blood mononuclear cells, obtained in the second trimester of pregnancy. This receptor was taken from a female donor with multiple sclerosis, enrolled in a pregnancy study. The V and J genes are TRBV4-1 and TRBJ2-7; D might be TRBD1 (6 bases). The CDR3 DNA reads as TGCGCCAGCAGCCAAGATTCAAGGGGGACGCCTTTCGAGCAGTACTTC. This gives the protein CASSQDSRGTPFEQYF.